The 27 T cell receptor beta chains listed next were all sequenced from one sample in a study of T cells in Graves' hyperthyroidism and ophthalmopathy. TCR beta CDR3 region amplification was performed from RNA transcripts. A first-round RT-PCR of the TCR CDR3 used the HTBI primer set. TCRdb ran MiXCR on the multiplex PCR reads and lists one entry per CDR3 protein. The sample has about 520,000 distinct CDR3 sequences, around a quarter seen once. The specimen was blood. All receptors come from a woman in her 30s with Graves' ophthalmopathy.

This clonotype has at least ten counts. CDR3 coding DNA: TGTGCCAGCAGTTCCCTGGGGACCACCTATGGCTACACCTTC. Protein sequence: CASSSLGTTYGYTF. The chain couples TRBV2 to TRBJ1-2, with D tentatively TRBD1 (5 bases). The CDR3 spans 14 residues. Trimming stripped 5 bases from V and 4 bases from J, with 14 bases between. CDR1 and CDR2 (germline): SNHLY, FYNNEI.

In its sample, this clonotype was seen many times. The chain has TRBV2 and TRBJ2-7, with D possibly matching TRBD1 (6 bases). Germline CDR1 is SNHLY and CDR2 is FYNNEI. This CDR3 spans 13 amino acids. The V and J ends lost 3 bases and 6 bases respectively, with 12 bases between them. The CDR3, as DNA: TGTGCCAGCAGTGAGGAGGAAGGGGGCGAGCAGTACTTC. Amino acids: CASSEEEGGEQYF.

This clonotype has a count of ten or more. The chain is built from TRBV7-8 and TRBJ1-5; 7 bases are shared with TRBD1. The CDR3 has 14 amino acids. Germline CDR1 is SGHVS and CDR2 is FQNEAQ. The J segment lost 5 bases and the V segment lost 6 bases, leaving 7 bases of the junction unmatched. CDR3 DNA: TGTGCCAGCAGTCTGACAGGGAAGGATCAGCCCCAGCATTTT. Translated, it gives CASSLTGKDQPQHF.

This clonotype was observed many times. The chain links TRBV27 to TRBJ1-5; weak D call: TRBD1 (6 bases). The CDR3 has 16 amino acids. The germline V gene has CDR1 MNHEY and CDR2 SMNVEV (reference sequence). V lost 0 bases and J 7 bases, leaving 16 bases between the germline ends. CDR3 sequence: CASSLSSTGSHQPQHF. As DNA, the CDR3 is TGTGCCAGCAGTTTATCGAGCACAGGGTCTCACCAGCCCCAGCATTTT.

This clonotype was picked up many times. The chain recombines TRBV12-3 or TRBV12-4 with TRBJ1-2; a weak D match, TRBD1 (5 bases). The CDR3 consists of 15 residues. Trimming cost V 2 bases and J 12 bases, with 22 bases left between them. For the CDR3, the DNA is TGTGCCAGCAGTTTACAATCGGGGGAGGGCTTAGGTCACACCTTC. Translated, it gives CASSLQSGEGLGHTF.

The V call is TRBV25-1, the J call TRBJ2-7, with D uncertain. The CDR3 consists of 11 residues. Germline V gene lookup returns CDR1 MGHDK and CDR2 SYGVNS. V was cut by 6 bases and J by 6 bases, with 9 bases left in between. The CDR3 loop reads CASRSVSEQYF. CDR3 nucleotides: TGTGCCAGCAGGTCCGTTTCCGAGCAGTACTTC.

The chain recombines TRBV25-1 with TRBJ2-7; 12 bases map to TRBD2. The CDR3 is 18 residues long. V was clipped by 2 bases and J by 1 base; unmatched bases: 9. The germline V gene encodes CDR1 MGHDK and CDR2 SYGVNS. This CDR3 is CASSEETSGSFVSYEQYF. DNA of the CDR3: TGTGCCAGCAGTGAAGAGACTAGCGGGAGTTTCGTATCCTACGAGCAGTACTTC.

This clonotype has only one observation. The genes are TRBV28 and TRBJ1-3; D is possibly TRBD1 (6 bases). V was clipped by 5 bases and J by 3 bases, with 11 bases between them. This CDR3 has 14 amino acids. The germline CDR1 and CDR2 sequences are MDHEN and SYDVKM. CDR3 nucleotides: TGTGCCAGCAGTCGCAGGGGAGATGGAAACACCATATATTTT. Residues: CASSRRGDGNTIYF. Variable domain in full (rest from reference TRBV28 and TRBJ1-3): DVKVTQSSRYLVKRTGEKVFLECVQDMDHENMFWYRQDPGLGLRLIYFSYDVKMKEKGDIPEGYSVSREKKERFSLILESASTNQTSMYLCASSRRGDGNTIYFGEGSWLTVV.

Ten or more counts support this clonotype. The chain links TRBV11-3 to TRBJ1-1; 7 nucleotides agree with TRBD1. CDR3 length: 15 residues. The V and J ends lost 0 bases and 0 bases, in that order; junction bases with no gene match: 1. CDR1 is SGHNT and CDR2 is YENEEA in the germline V gene. CDR3 coding DNA: TGTGCCAGCAGCTTAGATGGGACAGTGAACACTGAAGCTTTCTTT. Its protein product is CASSLDGTVNTEAFF.

CDR3 region: CASSLGQENYYEQYF. The DNA of the CDR3 is TGTGCCAGCAGTCTTGGACAGGAAAACTACTACGAGCAGTACTTC. This chain connects TRBV12-3 or TRBV12-4 to TRBJ2-7; 7 bases map to TRBD1. With V trimmed by 5 bases and J by 3 bases, 10 bases remained unmatched. The CDR3 totals 15 residues.

This clonotype was observed at least ten times. The chain carries TRBV18 and TRBJ1-2; 8 bases align to TRBD1. J lost 7 bases, V lost 2 bases, and 12 bases had no gene match. This CDR3 has 16 residues. Germline V lookup: CDR1 KGHSH, CDR2 LQKENI. The CDR3 spells CASSPTPSQGAFGYTF. The CDR3 nucleotides are TGTGCCAGCTCACCAACTCCAAGCCAGGGGGCGTTTGGCTACACCTTC.

This clonotype showed up many times. The rearrangement links TRBV12-3 or TRBV12-4 to TRBJ2-2; a possible D gene is TRBD1 (5 bases). The CDR3 is 16 residues long. With 5 bases removed from V and 5 bases from J, the gap between germline ends came to 18 bases. CDR3 sequence reads: CASSPGWGRTTGELFF. The CDR3 nucleotides read TGTGCCAGCAGTCCTGGGTGGGGCAGGACGACCGGGGAGCTGTTTTTT.

This chain connects TRBV20-1 to TRBJ1-1, with 8 bases aligning to TRBD1. The CDR3 is 13 residues long. Germline lookup yields CDR1 DFQATT and CDR2 SNEGSKA (reference sequence). The CDR3 sequence is CRGPGGAWTEAFF. For the CDR3, the DNA is TGCAGGGGTCCAGGGGGCGCATGGACTGAAGCTTTCTTT.

There are many counts of this clonotype. V and J are TRBV29-1 and TRBJ2-2; TRBD1 aligns across 9 bases. V was clipped by 6 bases and J by 3 bases; unmatched bases: 8. Per germline, CDR1 SQVTM and CDR2 ANQGSEA. CDR3 length equals 15 residues. The chain's CDR3 is CSVSLGQGYTGELFF. The CDR3 DNA reads TGCAGCGTCTCCCTGGGACAGGGCTACACCGGGGAGCTGTTTTTT.

The sample holds a few counts of this clonotype. The gene calls are TRBV18 and TRBJ1-1; D ambiguous. V was pared by 0 bases and J by 11 bases, with 13 bases between. The CDR3 has 13 amino acids. Per germline, CDR1 KGHSH and CDR2 LQKENI. CDR3 DNA sequence: TGTGCCAGCTCACCACCGGCGAGATCTGGTGCTTTCTTT. This gives the protein CASSPPARSGAFF. Based on the CDR3 plus reference TRBV18 and TRBJ1-1, the full variable domain is NAGVMQNPRHLVRRRGQEARLRCSPMKGHSHVYWYRQLPEEGLKFMVYLQKENIIDESGMPKERFSAEFPKEGPSILRIQQVVRGDSAAYFCASSPPARSGAFFGQGTRLTVV.

In this sample, this clonotype turned up a few times. This chain joins TRBV14 and TRBJ2-7; possible D gene TRBD2, 6 bases. Germline assignment: CDR1 SGHDN and CDR2 FVKESK. The CDR3 length is 14 residues. V was cut by 2 bases and J by 6 bases, with 14 bases left in between. The CDR3 is CASSQRGIIIEQYF. As DNA, the CDR3 is TGTGCCAGCAGCCAACGGGGGATAATAATCGAGCAGTACTTC.

This clonotype was recorded many times. This chain connects TRBV12-3 or TRBV12-4 to TRBJ2-5, with 7 bases identical to TRBD1. V shed 4 bases, J shed 5 bases, and the junction held 7 bases outside the gene matches. The CDR3 spans 14 residues. DNA of the CDR3: TGTGCCAGCAGTTCGCTTACAGGGGCCGAGACCCAGTACTTC. It translates to CASSSLTGAETQYF.

The rearrangement links TRBV6-1 to TRBJ2-4, with D possibly TRBD1 on 6 matching bases. The ends were cut back, 6 bases at V and 7 bases at J, with 13 bases in the middle. Per the germline V gene, CDR1 is MNHNS and CDR2 is SASEGT. There are 13 residues in the CDR3. CDR3 region: CASSPGDWNIQYF. DNA of the CDR3: TGTGCCAGCAGCCCAGGGGATTGGAACATTCAGTACTTC.

There are a few counts of this clonotype. The genes are TRBV20-1 and TRBJ1-2, with D perhaps TRBD1 (6 bases). This CDR3 is built from 13 residues. CDR1 is DFQATT and CDR2 is SNEGSKA in the germline V gene (reference sequence). Between the trimmed V and J ends, which lost 3 bases and 4 bases, there was a span of 12 bases. Here the CDR3 reads CSASDRPSYGYTF. CDR3 nucleotides: TGCAGTGCTAGTGACAGGCCCAGCTATGGCTACACCTTC.

The sample holds many counts of this clonotype. This sequence joins TRBV19 and TRBJ1-5; D ambiguous. CDR1 and CDR2 from the germline V gene are LNHDA and SQIVND (reference sequence). V was clipped by 5 bases and J by 1 base, with 21 bases between them. The CDR3 has 18 amino acids. CDR3 DNA: TGTGCCAGTAGTCCCTTTACACCCGTGGGTTGGAGCAATCAGCCCCAGCATTTT. Its translation: CASSPFTPVGWSNQPQHF.

The table lists this clonotype with many counts. This chain uses TRBV14 with TRBJ1-1; no definite D call. V lost 4 bases to trimming and J lost 0 bases, with 9 bases between them. Germline assignment: CDR1 SGHDN and CDR2 FVKESK. This CDR3 has 14 amino acids. The CDR3 DNA follows: TGTGCCAGCAGCCCCCGAGCCTTGAACACTGAAGCTTTCTTT. Translation gives CASSPRALNTEAFF.

This chain uses TRBV12-3 or TRBV12-4 with TRBJ1-2; 8 bases match TRBD1. The CDR3 has 15 amino acids. Unmatched junction bases numbered 8, after V lost 4 bases and J lost 4 bases. CDR3 region: CASSWDRTGAYGYTF. DNA of the CDR3: TGTGCCAGCAGTTGGGACAGGACGGGTGCCTATGGCTACACCTTC.

This chain joins TRBV12-3 or TRBV12-4 and TRBJ1-5; D might be TRBD1 (6 bases). V was trimmed by 6 bases and J by 2 bases, leaving 17 bases between them. The CDR3 has 16 residues. As DNA, the CDR3 is TGTGCCAGCAGACGGACAGACCTAAGAGGCAATCAGCCCCAGCATTTT. Translation: CASRRTDLRGNQPQHF.

The V call is TRBV6-5, the J call TRBJ2-6, with a tentative D call TRBD1 (6 bases). CDR1 and CDR2 (germline): MNHEY, SVGAGI. V lost 4 bases, J lost 1 base, and 14 bases lay in between. This CDR3 spans 17 amino acids. CDR3 DNA: TGTGCCAGCAGTTCTGTTACCGGGACATCTGGGGCCAACGTCCTGACTTTC. It specifies CASSSVTGTSGANVLTF.

The J gene is TRBJ1-2, the V gene TRBV12-3 or TRBV12-4, with TRBD1 matching over 9 bases. The CDR3 sequence is 15 residues long. V was clipped by 5 bases and J by 3 bases; unmatched bases: 7. The CDR3 DNA is TGTGCCAGCAGTGCGGAGGACAGGGGAGACTATGGCTACACCTTC. It codes for CASSAEDRGDYGYTF.

The chain recombines TRBV20-1 with TRBJ1-2; TRBD1 matches at 9 bases. CDR3 length: 14 residues. Trimming removed 6 bases from V and 4 bases from J; junction bases left unmatched: 9. Germline lookup yields CDR1 DFQATT and CDR2 SNEGSKA (reference sequence). Here the CDR3 reads CSAPPTGGGYGYTF. In DNA, the CDR3 is TGCAGTGCACCTCCGACAGGGGGTGGCTATGGCTACACCTTC.

This clonotype has at least ten counts. The V gene is TRBV6-1, the J gene TRBJ1-5, with a weak D call TRBD1 (6 bases). Germline loops: CDR1 MNHNS, CDR2 SASEGT. V lost 6 bases and J lost 3, with 15 bases in between. The CDR3 has 15 residues. The CDR3 DNA reads as TGTGCCAGCAGACCACCGGGGGGGCTCAATCAGCCCCAGCATTTT. Its protein is CASRPPGGLNQPQHF.